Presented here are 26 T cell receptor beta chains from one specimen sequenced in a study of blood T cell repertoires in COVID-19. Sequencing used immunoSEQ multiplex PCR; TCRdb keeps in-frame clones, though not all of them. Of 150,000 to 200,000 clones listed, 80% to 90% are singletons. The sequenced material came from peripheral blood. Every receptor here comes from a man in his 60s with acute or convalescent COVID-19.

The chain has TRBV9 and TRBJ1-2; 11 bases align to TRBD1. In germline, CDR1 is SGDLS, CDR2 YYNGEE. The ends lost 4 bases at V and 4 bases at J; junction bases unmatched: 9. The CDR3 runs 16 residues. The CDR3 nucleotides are TGTGCCAGCAGCCCGCGGGACAGGGGGGGCATCTATGGCTACACCTTC. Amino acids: CASSPRDRGGIYGYTF.

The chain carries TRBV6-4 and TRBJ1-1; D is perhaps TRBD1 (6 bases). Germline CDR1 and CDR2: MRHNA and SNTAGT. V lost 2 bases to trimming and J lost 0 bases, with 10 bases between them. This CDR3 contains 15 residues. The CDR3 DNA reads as TGTGCCAGCAGTGACGGGGGCGCGATGAACACTGAAGCTTTCTTT. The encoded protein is CASSDGGAMNTEAFF.

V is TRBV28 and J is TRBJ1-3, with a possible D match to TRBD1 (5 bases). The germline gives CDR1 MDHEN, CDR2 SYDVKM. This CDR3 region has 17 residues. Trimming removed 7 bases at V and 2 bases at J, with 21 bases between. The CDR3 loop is CASTLYGQGITGNTIYF. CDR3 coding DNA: TGTGCCAGCACCCTTTATGGGCAGGGAATAACTGGAAACACCATATATTTT.

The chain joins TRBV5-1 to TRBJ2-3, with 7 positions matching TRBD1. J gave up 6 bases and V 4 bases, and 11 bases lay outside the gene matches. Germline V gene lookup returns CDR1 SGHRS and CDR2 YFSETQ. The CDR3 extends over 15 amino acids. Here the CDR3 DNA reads TGCGCCAGCAGCCCCGGGACAGTAATAGGTGATACGCAGTATTTT. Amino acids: CASSPGTVIGDTQYF.

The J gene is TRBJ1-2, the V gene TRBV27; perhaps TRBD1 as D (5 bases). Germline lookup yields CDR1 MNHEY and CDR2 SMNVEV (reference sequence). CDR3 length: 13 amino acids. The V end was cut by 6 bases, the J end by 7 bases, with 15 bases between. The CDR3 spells CASRRTGGSGYTF. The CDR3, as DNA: TGTGCCAGCAGGCGAACGGGGGGTAGTGGCTACACCTTC.

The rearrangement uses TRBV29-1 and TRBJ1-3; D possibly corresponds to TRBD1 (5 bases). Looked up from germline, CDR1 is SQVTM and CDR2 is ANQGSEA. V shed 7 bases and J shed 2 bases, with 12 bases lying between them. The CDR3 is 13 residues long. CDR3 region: CSAIQGPGNTIYF. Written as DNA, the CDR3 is TGCAGCGCGATCCAGGGTCCTGGAAACACCATATATTTT.

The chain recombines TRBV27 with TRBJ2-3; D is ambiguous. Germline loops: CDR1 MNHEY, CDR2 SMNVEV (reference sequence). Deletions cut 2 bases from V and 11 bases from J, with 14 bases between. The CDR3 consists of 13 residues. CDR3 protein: CASSLRNWPGQYF. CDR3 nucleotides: TGTGCCAGCAGTTTAAGGAACTGGCCGGGGCAGTATTTT.

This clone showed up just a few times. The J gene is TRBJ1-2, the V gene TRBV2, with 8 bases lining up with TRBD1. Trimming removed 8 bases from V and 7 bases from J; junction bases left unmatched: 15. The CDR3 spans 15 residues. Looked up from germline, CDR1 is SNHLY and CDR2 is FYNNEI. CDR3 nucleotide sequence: TGTGCCAGCCTGACAGGGGCGTTTGTAAGTGGTGGCTACACCTTC. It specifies CASLTGAFVSGGYTF.

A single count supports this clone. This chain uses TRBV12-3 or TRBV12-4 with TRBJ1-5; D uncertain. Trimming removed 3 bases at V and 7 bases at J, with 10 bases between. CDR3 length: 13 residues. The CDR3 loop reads CASSFDPRQPQHF. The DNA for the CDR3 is TGTGCCAGCAGTTTTGATCCGCGGCAGCCCCAGCATTTT.

The CDR3, as DNA: TGCGCCAGCAGCTTGGGTCCTAGCGGGCTACAAGAGACCCAGTACTTC. Protein: CASSLGPSGLQETQYF. J is TRBJ2-5 and V is TRBV5-1, with TRBD2 identical over 8 bases. The CDR3 spans 16 residues. J gave up 2 bases and V 0 bases, and 6 bases lay outside the gene matches. Looked up from germline, CDR1 is SGHRS and CDR2 is YFSETQ.

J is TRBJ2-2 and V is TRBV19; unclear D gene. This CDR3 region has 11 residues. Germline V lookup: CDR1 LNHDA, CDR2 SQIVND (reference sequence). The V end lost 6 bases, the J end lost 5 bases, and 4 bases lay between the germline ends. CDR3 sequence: CASRQTGELFF. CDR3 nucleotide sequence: TGTGCCAGTAGACAAACCGGGGAGCTGTTTTTT.

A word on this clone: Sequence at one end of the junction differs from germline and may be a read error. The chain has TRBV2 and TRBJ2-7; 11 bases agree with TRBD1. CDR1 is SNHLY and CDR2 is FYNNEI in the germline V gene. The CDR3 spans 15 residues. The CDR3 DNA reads TGTGCCAGCAGGGAAGGACAGGGGGCCTTCTACGAGCAGTACTTC. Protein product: CASREGQGAFYEQYF.

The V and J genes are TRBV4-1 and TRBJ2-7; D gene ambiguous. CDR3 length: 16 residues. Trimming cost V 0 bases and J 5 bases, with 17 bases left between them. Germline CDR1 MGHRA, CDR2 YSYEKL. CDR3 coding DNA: TGCGCCAGCAGCCAAGAATGGGCGCAGGTTGTCCACGAGCAGTACTTC. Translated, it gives CASSQEWAQVVHEQYF.

The CDR3 nucleotides read TGTGCCAGCAGTTTTGGTTCAGGGGTTCAGCCCCAGCATTTT. It encodes CASSFGSGVQPQHF. This chain uses TRBV28 with TRBJ1-5, with D possibly matching TRBD1 (6 bases). Trimming cost V 3 bases and J 6 bases, with 12 bases left between them. CDR3 length: 14 amino acids. In germline, CDR1 is MDHEN, CDR2 SYDVKM.

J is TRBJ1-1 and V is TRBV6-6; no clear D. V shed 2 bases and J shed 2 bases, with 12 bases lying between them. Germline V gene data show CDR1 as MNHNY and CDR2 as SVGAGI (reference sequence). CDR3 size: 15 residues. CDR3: CASSYQHSRNTEAFF. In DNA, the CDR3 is TGTGCCAGCAGTTACCAACACAGCCGTAACACTGAAGCTTTCTTT.

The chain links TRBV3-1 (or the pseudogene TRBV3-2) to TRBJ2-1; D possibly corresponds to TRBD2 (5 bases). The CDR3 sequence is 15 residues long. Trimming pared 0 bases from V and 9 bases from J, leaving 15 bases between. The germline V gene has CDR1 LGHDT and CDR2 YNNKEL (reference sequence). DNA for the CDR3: TGTGCCAGCAGCCAAGATAGACTAATGTTCGGTGAGCAGTTCTTC. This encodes CASSQDRLMFGEQFF.

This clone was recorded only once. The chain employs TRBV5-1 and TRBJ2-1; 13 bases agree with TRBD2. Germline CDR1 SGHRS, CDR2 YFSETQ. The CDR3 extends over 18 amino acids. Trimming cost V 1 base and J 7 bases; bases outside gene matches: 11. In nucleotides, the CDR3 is TGCGCCAGCAGCTTGCGGGAGGGACTAGCGGGGCGAGAGAATGAGCAGTTCTTC. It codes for CASSLREGLAGRENEQFF.

In nucleotides, the CDR3 is TGTGCCATCAGTGATGCGGGAAACACTGAAGCTTTCTTT. Protein product: CAISDAGNTEAFF. J is TRBJ1-1 and V is TRBV10-3; D not certain. Trimming removed 3 bases at V and 2 bases at J, with 7 bases between. CDR1 and CDR2 (germline): ENHRY, SYGVKD. This CDR3 is built from 13 residues.

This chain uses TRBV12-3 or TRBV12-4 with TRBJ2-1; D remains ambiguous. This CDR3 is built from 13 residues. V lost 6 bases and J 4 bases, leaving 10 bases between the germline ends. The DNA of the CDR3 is TGTGCCAGCAGCTTTGCGGAGTACAATGAGCAGTTCTTC. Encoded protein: CASSFAEYNEQFF.

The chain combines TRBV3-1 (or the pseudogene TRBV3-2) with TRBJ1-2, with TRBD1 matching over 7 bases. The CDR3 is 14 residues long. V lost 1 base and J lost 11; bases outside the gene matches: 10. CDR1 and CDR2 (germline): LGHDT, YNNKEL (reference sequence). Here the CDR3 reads CASSQGQGDWGYTF. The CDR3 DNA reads TGTGCCAGCAGCCAAGGACAGGGAGATTGGGGTTACACCTTC.

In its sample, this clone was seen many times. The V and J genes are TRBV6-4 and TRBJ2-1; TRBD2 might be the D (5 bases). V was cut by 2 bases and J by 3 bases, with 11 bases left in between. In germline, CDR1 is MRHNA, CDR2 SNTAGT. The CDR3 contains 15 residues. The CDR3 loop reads CASSDPERHYNEQFF. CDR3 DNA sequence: TGTGCCAGCAGTGACCCGGAGCGGCACTACAATGAGCAGTTCTTC.

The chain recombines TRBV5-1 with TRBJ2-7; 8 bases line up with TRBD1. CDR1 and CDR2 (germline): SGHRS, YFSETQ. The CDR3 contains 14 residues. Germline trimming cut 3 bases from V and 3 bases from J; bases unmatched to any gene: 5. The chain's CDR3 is CASSYSGTGYEQYF. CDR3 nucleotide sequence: TGCGCCAGCAGCTACTCCGGGACAGGCTACGAGCAGTACTTC.

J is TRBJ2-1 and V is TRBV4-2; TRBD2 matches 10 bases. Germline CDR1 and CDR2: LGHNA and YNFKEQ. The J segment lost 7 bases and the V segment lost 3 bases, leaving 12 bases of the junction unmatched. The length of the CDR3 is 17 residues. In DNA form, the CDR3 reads TGTGCCAGCAGCCATTCACCTCTAGCGGGAGACGGAAATGAGCAGTTCTTC. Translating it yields CASSHSPLAGDGNEQFF.

For the CDR3, the DNA is TGTGCCAGCAGAGGACTAGCGGGATATAGCTCCTACGAGCAGTACTTC. It specifies CASRGLAGYSSYEQYF. The rearrangement uses TRBV7-2 and TRBJ2-7; 12 positions match TRBD2. This CDR3 is 16 amino acids long. V was pared by 6 bases and J by 0 bases, with 6 bases of the junction left unmatched. Germline assignment: CDR1 SGHTA and CDR2 FQGNSA.

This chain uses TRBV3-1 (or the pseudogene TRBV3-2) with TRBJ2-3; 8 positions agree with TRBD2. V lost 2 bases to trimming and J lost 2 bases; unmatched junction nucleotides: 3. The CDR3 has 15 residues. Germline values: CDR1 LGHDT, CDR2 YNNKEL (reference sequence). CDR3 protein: CASSQTSGVTDTQYF. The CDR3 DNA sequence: TGTGCCAGCAGCCAAACTAGCGGAGTCACAGATACGCAGTATTTT.

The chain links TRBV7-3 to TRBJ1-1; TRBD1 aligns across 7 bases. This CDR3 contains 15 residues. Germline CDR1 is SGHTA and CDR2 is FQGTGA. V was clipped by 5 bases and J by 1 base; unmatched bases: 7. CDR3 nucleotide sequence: TGTGCCAGCAGCGGCAGGGACAGACAGAACACTGAAGCTTTCTTT. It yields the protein CASSGRDRQNTEAFF.